One sample yielded the 17 T cell receptor beta chains listed below, sequenced in a study of human T cells and chemical hapten exposure. As for time point: pre-sensitization, week 0. Stated treatment: therapeutic diphenylcyclopropenone sensitization with weekly scalp DPC. MiXCR was run by TCRdb on the RACE reads, yielding one entry per CDR3 protein. The sample lists about 98,000 distinct CDR3 sequences; approximately 10% were seen once. This sample comprised whole blood, obtained in connection with sensitization to the hapten diphenylcyclopropenone (DPC). The receptors shown here come from a woman in her sixties with alopecia areata. Some clones in this sample may be carry-over from other donors' samples.

This clonotype was observed a few times. V is TRBV19 and J is TRBJ2-3, with 7 bases lining up with TRBD2. The J segment lost 2 bases and the V segment lost 6 bases, leaving 5 bases of the junction unmatched. The CDR3 runs 14 residues. The V gene's germline CDR1 is LNHDA and CDR2 SQIVND (reference sequence). In DNA form, the CDR3 reads TGTGCCAGTAGGGAGACTAGCTACACAGATACGCAGTATTTT. It is translated as CASRETSYTDTQYF.

The rearrangement links TRBV10-3 to TRBJ2-7; 8 positions agree with TRBD1. The CDR3 spans 15 residues. The V and J ends lost 4 bases and 5 bases, in that order; junction bases with no gene match: 10. The germline V gene has CDR1 ENHRY and CDR2 SYGVKD. The CDR3 loop is CAISGPGQGAHEQYF. DNA of the CDR3: TGTGCCATCAGTGGCCCGGGGCAGGGGGCCCACGAGCAGTACTTC.

The chain recombines TRBV7-9 with TRBJ2-1; 9 nucleotides agree with TRBD2. Germline CDR1 reads SEHNR; CDR2 reads FQNEAQ (reference sequence). Losses at the gene ends were 2 bases for V and 4 bases for J; bases not matched to a gene: 3. This CDR3 comprises 15 residues. The DNA of the CDR3 is TGTGCCAGCAGCTTAAGGACTAGCGATTACAATGAGCAGTTCTTC. Its translation: CASSLRTSDYNEQFF.

V and J are TRBV28 and TRBJ2-2; 9 nucleotides line up with TRBD1. The germline CDR1 and CDR2 sequences are MDHEN and SYDVKM. CDR3 length: 14 amino acids. V shed 8 bases, J shed 8 bases, and the junction held 9 bases outside the gene matches. CDR3 DNA sequence: TGTGCCAGCTCCCGGGACAGGGCCGTGGGGGAGCTGTTTTTT. Translating gives CASSRDRAVGELFF.

In regard to this clonotype: Since a much larger clone is just one base distant, this may be a read error. The chain carries TRBV7-8 and TRBJ2-1; the D is unclear. The CDR3 covers 16 residues. CDR1 SGHVS and CDR2 FQNEAQ come from the germline V gene. The DNA for the CDR3 is TGTGCCAGCAGCTTAGTGGGGTCATCCCCCTACGATGAGCAGTTCTTC. Protein sequence: CASSLVGSSPYDEQFF. Based on the CDR3 plus reference TRBV7-8 and TRBJ2-1, the full variable domain is GAGVSQSPRYKVAKRGQDVALRCDPISGHVSLFWYQQALGQGPEFLTYFQNEAQLDKSGLPSDRFFAERPEGSVSTLKIQRTQQEDSAVYLCASSLVGSSPYDEQFFGPGTRLTVL.

V is TRBV19 and J is TRBJ2-7; 7 bases map to TRBD2. The CDR3 runs to 15 residues. With 4 bases clipped from V and 4 bases from J, the junction kept 10 bases outside the gene matches. From germline, CDR1 is LNHDA and CDR2 SQIVND (reference sequence). CDR3 bases: TGTGCCAGTAGTAGGGGGGGAAAAAGGGGATACGAGCAGTACTTC. This encodes CASSRGGKRGYEQYF. Variable domain in full (rest from reference TRBV19 and TRBJ2-7): DGGITQSPKYLFRKEGQNVTLSCEQNLNHDAMYWYRQDPGQGLRLIYYSQIVNDFQKGDIAEGYSVSREKKESFPLTVTSAQKNPTAFYLCASSRGGKRGYEQYFGPGTRLTVT.

The sample holds one count of this clonotype. The V gene is TRBV29-1, the J gene TRBJ1-2, with TRBD1 matching 7 bases. The CDR3 is made up of 13 amino acids. CDR1 and CDR2 (germline): SQVTM, ANQGSEA. V trimming: 7 bases; J trimming: 2 bases; junction bases outside the gene matches: 7. For the CDR3, the DNA is TGCAGCGCCGCGGAGGGGGCCAACTATGGCTACACCTTC. Its protein product is CSAAEGANYGYTF.

The table lists this clonotype with many counts. The genes are TRBV18 and TRBJ1-6; tentatively, D is TRBD1 (5 bases). Germline V gives CDR1 KGHSH, CDR2 LQKENI. The CDR3 is 15 amino acids. V lost 0 bases, J lost 10 bases, and 13 bases lay in between. The CDR3 reads CASSPPPGGSSPLHF. As DNA, the CDR3 is TGTGCCAGCTCACCACCCCCTGGGGGTTCCTCACCCCTCCACTTT.

This clonotype was seen at least ten times. The chain uses TRBV12-5 and TRBJ2-5; D possibly matches TRBD1 or TRBD2 (5 bases each). CDR1 and CDR2 from the germline V gene are LGHNT and FRNRAP. V was clipped by 5 bases and J by 5 bases, with 12 bases between them. The CDR3 runs 13 residues. The CDR3 DNA is TGTGCTAGTGGTGTAGGGACGGTTGAGACCCAGTACTTC. Translating it yields CASGVGTVETQYF.

This clonotype has at least ten counts. The chain employs TRBV7-9 and TRBJ2-3; 9 bases are shared with TRBD2. Germline V gives CDR1 SEHNR, CDR2 FQNEAQ (reference sequence). Losses at the gene ends were 3 bases for V and 9 bases for J; bases not matched to a gene: 13. The CDR3 runs to 16 residues. The CDR3 reads CASSFLGLAEGDTQYF. CDR3 nucleotide sequence: TGTGCCAGCAGCTTCTTGGGACTAGCCGAGGGGGACACGCAGTATTTT.

The V and J genes are TRBV20-1 and TRBJ1-1; D is ambiguous. From germline, CDR1 is DFQATT and CDR2 SNEGSKA (reference sequence). V was pared by 6 bases and J by 5 bases, with 16 bases between. There are 13 residues in the CDR3. The DNA of the CDR3 is TGCAGTGCCCGGCCCAACCCTAGGACTGAAGCTTTCTTT. Its protein product is CSARPNPRTEAFF.

This clonotype was recorded at least ten times. This chain uses TRBV4-1 with TRBJ2-2, with 8 bases that match TRBD2. CDR3 length equals 17 residues. The germline V gene has CDR1 MGHRA and CDR2 YSYEKL. With 0 bases clipped from V and 4 bases from J, the junction kept 7 bases outside the gene matches. The CDR3 sequence is CASSQEGLAGRTGELFF. In DNA form, the CDR3 reads TGCGCCAGCAGCCAAGAAGGGTTAGCGGGGCGCACCGGGGAGCTGTTTTTT.

Only a few counts were recorded for this clonotype. V usage is TRBV5-1 and J usage is TRBJ2-7, with D perhaps assigned TRBD1 or TRBD2 (6 bases each). The germline gives CDR1 SGHRS, CDR2 YFSETQ. The CDR3 length is 15 residues. V lost 0 bases and J lost 5, with 15 bases in between. DNA of the CDR3: TGCGCCAGCAGCTTGGTGGAGGGGGGCCACAACGAGCAGTACTTC. Translating gives CASSLVEGGHNEQYF.

This clonotype occurred a few times. The chain has TRBV6-1 and TRBJ2-6; 7 bases line up with TRBD1. Losses at the gene ends were 3 bases for V and 0 bases for J; bases not matched to a gene: 8. The CDR3 is 18 residues long. The germline V gene encodes CDR1 MNHNS and CDR2 SASEGT. CDR3 DNA: TGTGCCAGCAGTGATCCGGGACAGACTTTCTCTGGGGCCAACGTCCTGACTTTC. The encoded protein is CASSDPGQTFSGANVLTF.

The chain links TRBV6-2 or TRBV6-3 to TRBJ1-6, with 7 positions matching TRBD1. After removal of 0 bases from V and 9 bases from J, the junction contained 5 bases not matched to a gene. Germline CDR1 MNHEY, CDR2 SVGEGT. The CDR3 is 15 residues long. The CDR3 is CASSYSQQGSSPLHF. The CDR3 nucleotides are TGTGCCAGCAGTTACTCCCAACAGGGGAGTTCACCCCTCCACTTT.

This clonotype was observed at least ten times. This chain joins TRBV11-1 and TRBJ2-2; 12 bases are shared with TRBD2. The germline V gene encodes CDR1 SGHAT and CDR2 FQDESV (reference sequence). V was pared by 5 bases and J by 1 base, with 2 bases of the junction left unmatched. This CDR3 spans 16 amino acids. DNA for the CDR3: TGTGCCAGCAGCACTAGCGGGGGGCGGAACACCGGGGAGCTGTTTTTT. It translates to CASSTSGGRNTGELFF.

This clonotype was counted only a few times. This rearrangement joins TRBV5-1 to TRBJ1-4; no clear D. V dropped 2 bases and J dropped 7 bases, with 12 bases sitting between them. The CDR3 contains 14 residues. Germline values: CDR1 SGHRS, CDR2 YFSETQ. CDR3 in amino acids: CASSLTQAREKLFF. DNA for the CDR3: TGCGCCAGCAGCTTAACCCAGGCCCGTGAAAAACTGTTTTTT.